The present entry profiles one TCR beta chain with its context. Its antigen remains unidentified. Brentuximab vedotin exposure varied, and every patient relapsed after autologous stem cell transplantation. This specimen comes from a study of PD-1 blockade in classical Hodgkin lymphoma. Only in-frame clones appear in the TCRdb table, and some are missing; sequencing was by immunoSEQ multiplex PCR. The sample includes about 93,000 clones, 75% to 85% of them seen just once. Study-wide points: Similar baseline diversity was found in complete responders and newly diagnosed patients. While CD8+ TCR diversity did not rise significantly by C4D1, CD4+ TCR diversity did.

This CDR3 has 14 amino acids. The V end was cut by 0 bases, the J end by 5 bases, with 8 bases between. The V gene's germline CDR1 is MNHNY and CDR2 SVGAGI (reference sequence). The specimen comprised peripheral blood mononuclear cells (PBMCs), sampled before the second cycle of nivolumab. V usage is TRBV6-6 and J usage is TRBJ2-1, with D maybe TRBD2 (5 bases). The receptor was derived from a human donor with classical Hodgkin lymphoma. CDR3 coding DNA: TGTGCCAGCAGTTACTCGACTATTGACAATGAGCAGTTCTTC. Translation: CASSYSTIDNEQFF.